This T cell receptor beta chain was obtained from a study of cytomegalovirus exposure and HLA in healthy donors. This CDR3 is built from 14 residues. The germline V and J ends were trimmed by 4 bases and 0 bases, with 10 bases remaining between them. Germline V CDR1 and CDR2: SGHNT, YYREEE (reference sequence). It was with 60 Vbeta and 13 Jbeta primers that the PCR ran. Measured with immunoSEQ multiplex PCR; TCRdb has only the in-frame clones, and not every one. This sample yields some 130,000 clones, of which roughly 77% are seen a single time; 3% to 5% belongs to the top ten. Sequenced sample: PBMCs. This TCR was sampled from a male donor in good health and CMV-seronegative. The chain combines TRBV5-4 with TRBJ1-1; maybe TRBD1 (6 bases). CDR3 sequence reads: CASSPDRLNTEAFF. CDR3 in DNA: TGTGCCAGCAGCCCTGACAGGTTGAACACTGAAGCTTTCTTT.